The 30 T cell receptor beta chains reported below all come from one sample, sequenced in a study of vaccination and CD4 T cells after COVID-19. For these receptors, no antigen is known. Researchers used the Oncomine TCR Beta short-read assay to sequence DNA from cultured CD4+ T cells. TCRdb passed the PCR reads through MiXCR, listing each CDR3 protein once. The sample shows about 20,000 distinct CDR3 sequences, just over 60% of them seen only once. Specified treatment: roughly ten-day PBMC culture with coronavirus spike peptide pools or control peptides (ViraFEST assay). The sequenced sample was CD4+ T cells from blood, cultured in vitro. The source is a human donor who had recovered from COVID-19.

V gene TRBV10-3 combines with J gene TRBJ1-1; 7 nucleotides align to TRBD1. V lost 5 bases to trimming and J lost 1 base; unmatched junction nucleotides: 10. Germline V CDR1 and CDR2: ENHRY, SYGVKD. The CDR3 totals 16 residues. DNA of the CDR3: TGTGCCATCAGTTTAAACCGGGACAGCTCGAACACTGAAGCTTTCTTT. It is translated as CAISLNRDSSNTEAFF.

This clonotype was counted a few times. The chain recombines TRBV7-2 with TRBJ1-5; no clear D. Trimming removed 1 base from V and 6 bases from J, with 7 bases in between. CDR1 SGHTA and CDR2 FQGNSA come from the germline V gene. This CDR3 spans 13 amino acids. CDR3 sequence (DNA): TGTGCCAGCAGCTTAGGATGGGGTCAGCCCCAGCATTTT. This codes for CASSLGWGQPQHF.

The J gene is TRBJ2-7, the V gene TRBV5-1, with D tentatively TRBD1 (5 bases). Trimming removed 5 bases from V and 0 bases from J, with 12 bases in between. CDR3 length equals 14 residues. CDR1 and CDR2 (germline): SGHRS, YFSETQ. The chain's CDR3 is CASRLQVSSYEQYF. The DNA of the CDR3 is TGCGCCAGCAGGCTACAGGTTAGCTCCTACGAGCAGTACTTC.

The chain couples TRBV6-2 or TRBV6-3 to TRBJ2-7, with 7 bases identical to TRBD1. The CDR3 runs 14 residues. V lost 2 bases, J lost 2 bases, and 3 bases stayed unmatched. CDR1 is MNHEY, CDR2 SVGEGT, per germline. As DNA, the CDR3 is TGTGCCAGCAGTTACGGACAGGCACCCTACGAGCAGTACTTC. As protein: CASSYGQAPYEQYF.

This chain uses TRBV6-1 with TRBJ1-1, with 7 bases lining up with TRBD1. The CDR3 consists of 15 residues. The V and J ends lost 2 bases and 1 base, in that order; junction bases with no gene match: 4. The germline CDR1 and CDR2 sequences are MNHNS and SASEGT. The CDR3 DNA follows: TGTGCCAGCAGTGAACCAGGACAGGCGAACACTGAAGCTTTCTTT. As protein: CASSEPGQANTEAFF.

This clonotype was observed a few times. The chain uses TRBV24-1 and TRBJ2-2; the D is unclear. This CDR3 has 14 residues. Trimming cost V 6 bases and J 1 base, with 8 bases left between them. Germline loops: CDR1 KGHDR, CDR2 SFDVKD. The DNA for the CDR3 is TGTGCCACCAGTTTCACTGGGAACACCGGGGAGCTGTTTTTT. Amino acids: CATSFTGNTGELFF.

The sample holds one count of this clonotype. The chain has TRBV20-1 and TRBJ2-3; D is undetermined. Trimming left V 7 bases short and J 6 bases short, with 11 bases between. CDR1 and CDR2 (germline): DFQATT, SNEGSKA (reference sequence). The length of the CDR3 is 11 residues. The CDR3 bases are TGCAGTGGCCCAGCAGCGGATACGCAGTATTTT. It is translated as CSGPAADTQYF.

The chain carries TRBV4-2 and TRBJ2-3, with 9 positions matching TRBD2. The CDR3 extends over 15 amino acids. J gave up 5 bases and V 4 bases, and 7 bases lay outside the gene matches. CDR1 LGHNA and CDR2 YNFKEQ come from the germline V gene. CDR3 region: CASSRASGMKDTQYF. In nucleotides, the CDR3 is TGTGCCAGCAGCCGAGCTAGCGGGATGAAAGATACGCAGTATTTT.

The genes are TRBV19 and TRBJ1-2; 7 nucleotides match TRBD1. The CDR3 runs 16 residues. Losses at the gene ends were 4 bases for V and 7 bases for J; bases not matched to a gene: 15. Germline V CDR1 and CDR2: LNHDA, SQIVND (reference sequence). The CDR3 nucleotides are TGTGCCAGTAGTACCCTGTCAGGGGGGAACCGGCGTGGCTACACCTTC. Protein sequence: CASSTLSGGNRRGYTF.

The CDR3 loop is CASSGAAFYGYTF. In nucleotides, the CDR3 is TGTGCCAGCTCCGGTGCCGCCTTCTATGGCTACACCTTC. This chain links TRBV9 with TRBJ1-2, with D uncertain. There are 13 residues in the CDR3. V dropped 7 bases and J dropped 4 bases, with 14 bases sitting between them. CDR1 and CDR2 from the germline V gene are SGDLS and YYNGEE.

This chain joins TRBV10-3 and TRBJ1-1, with D possibly matching TRBD1 (5 bases). V lost 5 bases to trimming and J lost 5 bases, with 12 bases between them. The CDR3 covers 13 residues. Germline CDR1 ENHRY, CDR2 SYGVKD. In DNA form, the CDR3 reads TGTGCCATCAGTCGCCCCGGGGGGACTGAAGCTTTCTTT. Encoded protein: CAISRPGGTEAFF.

This clonotype came up a few times. The chain joins TRBV5-1 to TRBJ1-5; 12 nucleotides align to TRBD1. Germline-derived CDR1 and CDR2 are SGHRS and YFSETQ. After removal of 3 bases from V and 7 bases from J, the junction contained 5 bases not matched to a gene. The CDR3 runs to 15 residues. The CDR3 bases are TGCGCCAGCAGCTCGGGACAGGGGGCAGGACAGCCCCAGCATTTT. Protein: CASSSGQGAGQPQHF.

V is TRBV6-1 and J is TRBJ1-1; D uncertain. Trimming left V 0 bases short and J 5 bases short, with 10 bases between. Germline V gene lookup returns CDR1 MNHNS and CDR2 SASEGT. The CDR3 is made up of 14 amino acids. CDR3 region: CASSEAHEVTEAFF. The DNA for the CDR3 is TGTGCCAGCAGTGAAGCTCACGAGGTTACTGAAGCTTTCTTT.

This chain uses TRBV20-1 with TRBJ2-1; 8 nucleotides agree with TRBD2. Unmatched junction bases numbered 10, after V lost 6 bases and J lost 6 bases. The CDR3 spans 14 residues. Germline assignment: CDR1 DFQATT and CDR2 SNEGSKA (reference sequence). In DNA form, the CDR3 reads TGCAGTGCCTCCACCGGCGGACTAGCCAATGAGCAGTTCTTC. Translated: CSASTGGLANEQFF.

The chain joins TRBV4-3 to TRBJ2-1; no clear D gene. There are 16 residues in the CDR3. From germline, CDR1 is LGHNA and CDR2 YSLEER. Trimming shortened V by 0 bases and J by 0 bases, and 9 bases separated the two germline ends. The CDR3 reads CASSQEAGSSYNEQFF. The CDR3 nucleotides read TGCGCCAGCAGCCAAGAAGCCGGAAGCTCCTACAATGAGCAGTTCTTC.

This clonotype was counted only a few times. V usage is TRBV2 and J usage is TRBJ1-1, with unresolved D. The germline CDR1 and CDR2 sequences are SNHLY and FYNNEI. The CDR3 sequence is 12 residues long. The V and J ends lost 6 bases and 0 bases respectively, with 5 bases between them. The CDR3 protein is CASRAMNTEAFF. CDR3 coding DNA: TGTGCCAGCAGGGCGATGAACACTGAAGCTTTCTTT.

Worth noting for this clonotype: Mismatch with germline at one junction end may stem from a read error. V usage is TRBV6-1 and J usage is TRBJ2-7, with D perhaps matching TRBD1 or TRBD2 (5 bases each). Germline lookup yields CDR1 MNHNS and CDR2 SASEGT. The CDR3 is 15 residues long. CDR3 amino acids: CASRTGGPPPYEQYF. The CDR3 bases are TGCGCCAGCCGGACTGGGGGACCACCCCCCTACGAGCAGTACTTC.

The CDR3 DNA follows: TGTGCCAGCAGCACCGACAGGGGAGGCCAAGAGACCCAGTACTTC. Encoded protein: CASSTDRGGQETQYF. V is TRBV6-1 and J is TRBJ2-5, with 8 bases that match TRBD1. The germline CDR1 and CDR2 sequences are MNHNS and SASEGT. This CDR3 contains 15 residues. V shed 6 bases, J shed 1 base, and the junction held 7 bases outside the gene matches.

The gene calls are TRBV10-3 and TRBJ2-6; 7 bases align to TRBD1. The CDR3 length is 18 residues. V shed 10 bases and J 2 bases; nucleotides not matched to a gene: 17. CDR1 and CDR2 (germline): ENHRY, SYGVKD. In DNA form, the CDR3 reads TGTGCCACGAAGTTTGCTGAGGGGGCATCCGCTGGGGCCAACGTCCTGACTTTC. Protein: CATKFAEGASAGANVLTF.

The V gene is TRBV20-1, the J gene TRBJ2-7; no reliable D call. Germline values: CDR1 DFQATT, CDR2 SNEGSKA (reference sequence). V was clipped by 6 bases and J by 1 base, with 16 bases between them. This CDR3 contains 14 residues. In DNA, the CDR3 is TGCAGTGCCTACGCCGGACGGCTTTCCTACGAGCAGTACTTC. This gives the protein CSAYAGRLSYEQYF.

The J gene is TRBJ1-4, the V gene TRBV6-2 or TRBV6-3; no definite D call. This CDR3 has 13 amino acids. CDR1 is MNHEY and CDR2 is SVGEGT in the germline V gene. The germline V and J ends were trimmed by 4 bases and 13 bases, with 16 bases remaining between them. The CDR3 reads CASSSTNARRLFF. In DNA form, the CDR3 reads TGTGCCAGCAGTTCTACCAACGCCAGACGACTGTTTTTT.

The chain combines TRBV2 with TRBJ1-6; 11 bases agree with TRBD1. Germline CDR1 is SNHLY and CDR2 is FYNNEI. This CDR3 is built from 14 residues. V lost 6 bases to trimming and J lost 7 bases; unmatched junction nucleotides: 2. CDR3 in amino acids: CASSGTGGNSPLHF. CDR3 in DNA: TGTGCCAGCAGCGGGACAGGGGGGAATTCACCCCTCCACTTT.

The CDR3 nucleotides read TGCAGTGCTAGGTTTGGGGGAAATAGCAATCAGCCCCAGCATTTT. It encodes CSARFGGNSNQPQHF. The rearrangement uses TRBV20-1 and TRBJ1-5, with a weak D call TRBD1 (5 bases). The CDR3 is 15 residues long. Germline CDR1 DFQATT, CDR2 SNEGSKA (reference sequence). V gave up 3 bases and J gave up 0 bases, with 12 bases separating them.

In its sample, this clonotype was seen a few times. V usage is TRBV2 and J usage is TRBJ2-5, with D hard to call. The V end was cut by 3 bases, the J end by 5 bases, with 10 bases between. CDR1 and CDR2 from the germline V gene are SNHLY and FYNNEI. The CDR3 has 13 amino acids. The CDR3 is CASSDLGSETQYF. CDR3 coding DNA: TGTGCCAGCAGTGATTTAGGTTCGGAGACCCAGTACTTC.

This clonotype has only a few counts. This rearrangement joins TRBV20-1 to TRBJ2-5; TRBD2 aligns across 8 bases. CDR1 is DFQATT, CDR2 SNEGSKA, per germline (reference sequence). This CDR3 has 13 amino acids. J was trimmed by 2 bases and V by 6 bases; bases with no gene match: 5. The CDR3 reads CSAILAGQETQYF. In DNA, the CDR3 is TGCAGTGCCATTTTAGCGGGACAAGAGACCCAGTACTTC.

The CDR3 is CASSPQGRRLNSPLHF. For the CDR3, the DNA is TGTGCCAGCAGCCCCCAAGGGAGGCGACTAAATTCACCCCTCCACTTT. The genes are TRBV21-1 and TRBJ1-6. TRBV21-1 is deemed a pseudogene. This CDR3 region has 16 residues.

For the CDR3, the DNA is TGTGCCACCAGTATGACAGGGGGGGCCGGGGAGCTGTTTTTT. Translated, it gives CATSMTGGAGELFF. The chain couples TRBV24-1 to TRBJ2-2, with 9 bases that match TRBD1. The germline gives CDR1 KGHDR, CDR2 SFDVKD. V was clipped by 6 bases and J by 6 bases; unmatched bases: 4. The CDR3 covers 14 residues.

CDR3 residues: CASSASGRAGETQYF. DNA of the CDR3: TGCGCCAGCAGCGCTAGCGGGAGGGCCGGGGAGACCCAGTACTTC. The chain joins TRBV10-2 to TRBJ2-5, with 12 positions matching TRBD2. Germline V gene lookup returns CDR1 WSHSY and CDR2 SAAADI. CDR3 length: 15 residues. J lost 5 bases, V lost 6 bases, and 7 bases had no gene match.

The CDR3 is CASSLRFERAYEQYF. DNA of the CDR3: TGTGCCAGCAGTTTAAGGTTTGAGAGAGCCTACGAGCAGTACTTC. This chain joins TRBV12-3 or TRBV12-4 and TRBJ2-7; D gene uncertain. Deletions cut 2 bases from V and 2 bases from J, with 13 bases between. The CDR3 consists of 15 residues.

The rearrangement joins TRBV6-1 to TRBJ2-7; TRBD2 matches at 9 bases. The CDR3 runs 17 residues. V shed 6 bases, J shed 3 bases, and the junction held 15 bases outside the gene matches. The germline V gene encodes CDR1 MNHNS and CDR2 SASEGT. In DNA form, the CDR3 reads TGTGCCAGCAGACCCGAACTATATGCGGGGGGGAGCTACGAGCAGTACTTC. Translated, it gives CASRPELYAGGSYEQYF.